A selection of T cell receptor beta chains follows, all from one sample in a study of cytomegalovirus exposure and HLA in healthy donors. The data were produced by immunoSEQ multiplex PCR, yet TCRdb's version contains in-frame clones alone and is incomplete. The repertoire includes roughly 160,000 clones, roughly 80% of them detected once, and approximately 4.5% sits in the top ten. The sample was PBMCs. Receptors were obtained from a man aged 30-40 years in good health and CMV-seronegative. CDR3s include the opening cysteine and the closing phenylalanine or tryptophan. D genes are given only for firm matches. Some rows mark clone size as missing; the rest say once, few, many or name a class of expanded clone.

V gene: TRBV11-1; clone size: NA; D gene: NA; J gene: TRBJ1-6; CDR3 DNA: TGTGCCAGCAGCTTAGCAGGGGTAAATTCACCCCTCCACTTT; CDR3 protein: CASSLAGVNSPLHF
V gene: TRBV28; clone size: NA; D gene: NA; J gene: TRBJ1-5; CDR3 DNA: TGTGCCAGCAGTCCCCGGGGGGGGACGAGCAATCAGCCCCAGCATTTT; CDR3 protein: CASSPRGGTSNQPQHF
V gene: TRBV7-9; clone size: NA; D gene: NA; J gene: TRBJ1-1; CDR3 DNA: TGTTCCAGCAGCTTAGGCAGGGAGGGCACTGAAGCTTTCTTT; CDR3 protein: CSSSLGREGTEAFF
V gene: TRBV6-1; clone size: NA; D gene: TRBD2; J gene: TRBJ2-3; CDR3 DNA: TGTGCCAGCAGTGAAGTCGGCGGGAGGGGGAGAGATACGCAGTATTTT; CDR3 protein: CASSEVGGRGRDTQYF
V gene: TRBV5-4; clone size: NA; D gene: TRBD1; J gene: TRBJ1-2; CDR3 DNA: TGTGCCAGCAGCATACCGACAGGGAACTATGGCTACACCTTC; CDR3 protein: CASSIPTGNYGYTF
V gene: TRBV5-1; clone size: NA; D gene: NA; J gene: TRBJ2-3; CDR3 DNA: TGCGCCAGCAGCTTGGCCGAAAGAGGCGGCACAGATACGCAGTATTTT; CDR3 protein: CASSLAERGGTDTQYF
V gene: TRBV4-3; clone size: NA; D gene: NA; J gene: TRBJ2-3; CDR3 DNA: TGCGCCAGCAGCCAAGATTCCTGGACTAGCACAGATACGCAGTATTTT; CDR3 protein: CASSQDSWTSTDTQYF
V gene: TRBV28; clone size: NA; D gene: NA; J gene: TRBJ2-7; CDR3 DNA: TGTGCCACCCTCGATTTAGCGGAATCCTACGAGCAGTACTTC; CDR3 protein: CATLDLAESYEQYF
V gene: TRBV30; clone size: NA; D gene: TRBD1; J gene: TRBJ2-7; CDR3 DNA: TGTGCCTGGAGTTTAGGGGGCGCGACCTACGAGCAGTACTTC; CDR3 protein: CAWSLGGATYEQYF
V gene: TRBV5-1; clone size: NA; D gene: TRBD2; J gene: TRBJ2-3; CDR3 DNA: TGCGCCAGCAGACCCCGGCCTAGCGGGAGGATTGAGCCAGATACGCAGTATTTT; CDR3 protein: CASRPRPSGRIEPDTQYF
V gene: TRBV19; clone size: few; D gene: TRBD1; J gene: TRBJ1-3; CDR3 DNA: TGTGCCAGTAGTTCGCGACAGGGGAGATTAACTGGAAACACCATATATTTT; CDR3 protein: CASSSRQGRLTGNTIYF
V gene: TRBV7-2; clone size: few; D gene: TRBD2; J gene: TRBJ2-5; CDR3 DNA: TGTGCCAGCAGCCCCGGGATTAGCGGGGTCGAAGAGACCCAGTACTTC; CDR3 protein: CASSPGISGVEETQYF
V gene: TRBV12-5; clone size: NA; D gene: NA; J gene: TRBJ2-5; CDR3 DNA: TGTGCTAGTGGTTTGGGGAGACCTCAAGAGACCCAGTACTTC; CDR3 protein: CASGLGRPQETQYF
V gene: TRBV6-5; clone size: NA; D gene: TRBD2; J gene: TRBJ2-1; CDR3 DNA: TGTGCCAGCAGTTACGGGACTAGCAACAATGAGCAGTTCTTC; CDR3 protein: CASSYGTSNNEQFF
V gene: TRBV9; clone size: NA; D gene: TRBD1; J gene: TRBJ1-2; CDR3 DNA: TGTGCCAGCAGCCTCCGACAGGGGGCTGTCTATGGCTACACCTTC; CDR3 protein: CASSLRQGAVYGYTF
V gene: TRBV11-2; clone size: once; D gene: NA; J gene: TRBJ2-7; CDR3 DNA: TGTGCCAGCAGCACTACCTCGTACGACTACGAGCAGTACTTC; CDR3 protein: CASSTTSYDYEQYF
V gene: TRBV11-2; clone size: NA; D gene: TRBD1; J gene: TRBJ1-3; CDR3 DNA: TGTGCCAGCAGCTCTTACAGGGGCTCCTCTGGAAACACCATATATTTT; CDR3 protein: CASSSYRGSSGNTIYF
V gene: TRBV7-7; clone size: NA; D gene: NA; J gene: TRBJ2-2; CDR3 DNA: TGTGACAGCAGCTTCGGGTCCCCCGGGGAGCTGTTTTTT; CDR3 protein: CDSSFGSPGELFF
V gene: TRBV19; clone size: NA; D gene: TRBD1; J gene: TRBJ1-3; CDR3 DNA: TGTGCCAGTGGGGTCGTGACAGGGAGAGGAAACACCATATATTTT; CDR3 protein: CASGVVTGRGNTIYF
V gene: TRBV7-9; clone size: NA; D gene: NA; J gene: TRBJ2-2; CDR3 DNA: TGTGCCAGCAGCGATTCGAAGGTGAGGGTCGTCGGGGAGCTGTTTTTT; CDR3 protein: CASSDSKVRVVGELFF
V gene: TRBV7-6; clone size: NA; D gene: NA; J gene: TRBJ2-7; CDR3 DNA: TGTGCCAGCAGCATTGACAGACGCGAGCAGTACTTC; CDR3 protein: CASSIDRREQYF
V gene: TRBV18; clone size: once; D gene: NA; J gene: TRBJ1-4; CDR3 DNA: TGTGCCAGCTCACCTCAACAGGATAATGAAAAACTGTTTTTT; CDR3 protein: CASSPQQDNEKLFF
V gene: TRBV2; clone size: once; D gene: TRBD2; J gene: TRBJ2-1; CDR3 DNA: TGTGCCAGCAGTGACCCTAGCGGGTCCTACAATGAGCAGTTCTTC; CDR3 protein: CASSDPSGSYNEQFF
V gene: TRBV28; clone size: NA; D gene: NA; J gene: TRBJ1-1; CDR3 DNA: TGTGCCAGCAGTTTCGGCGGTCCCTCGGACACTGAAGCTTTCTTT; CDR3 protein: CASSFGGPSDTEAFF
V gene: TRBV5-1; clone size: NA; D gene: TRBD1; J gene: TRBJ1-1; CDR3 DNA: TGCGCCAGCAGCTCAAACAGGGGTGGCACTGAAGCTTTCTTT; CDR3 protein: CASSSNRGGTEAFF
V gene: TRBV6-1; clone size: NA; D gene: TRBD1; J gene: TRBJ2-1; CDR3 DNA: TGTGCCATGACGACAGGGACCTCCTACAATGAGCAGTTCTTC; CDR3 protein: CAMTTGTSYNEQFF
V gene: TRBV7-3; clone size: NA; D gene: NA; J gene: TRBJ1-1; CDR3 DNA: TGTGCCAGCAGCCCGGGGGGGTTAACTGAAGCTTTCTTT; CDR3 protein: CASSPGGLTEAFF
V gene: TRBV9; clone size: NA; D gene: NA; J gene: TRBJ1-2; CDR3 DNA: TGTGCCAGCAGCGTAAGTTCACAGGCGATCTATGGCTACACCTTC; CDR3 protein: CASSVSSQAIYGYTF
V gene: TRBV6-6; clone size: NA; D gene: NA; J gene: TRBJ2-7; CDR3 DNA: TGTGCCAGCAGTTACCACCTCGACTCTTCCTACGAGCAGTACTTC; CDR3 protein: CASSYHLDSSYEQYF
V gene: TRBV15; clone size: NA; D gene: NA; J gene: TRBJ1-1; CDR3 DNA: TGTGCCACCAGCAGAGAAAGGGAGTTTCAAGCTTTCTTT; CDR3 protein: CATSREREFQAFF